The 25 T cell receptor beta chains reported below all come from one sample, sequenced in a study of cytomegalovirus exposure and HLA in healthy donors. Sequencing was performed with immunoSEQ multiplex PCR; in TCRdb, only in-frame clones are kept and a portion is missing. The sample has 55,000 to 65,000 clones, over 85% seen once. Sequencing used PBMCs. The origin of the receptors is a man aged 18 to 29 in good health and CMV-seronegative.

The chain links TRBV15 to TRBJ1-4; no firm D call. This CDR3 region has 13 residues. V was pared by 6 bases and J by 11 bases, with 16 bases between. Germline lookup yields CDR1 LNHNV and CDR2 YYDKDF (reference sequence). In DNA, the CDR3 is TGTGCCACCAGGGTCGAAACTGCGGGGAAACTGTTTTTT. As protein: CATRVETAGKLFF.

This chain links TRBV15 with TRBJ1-1, with 10 bases identical to TRBD1. CDR3 size: 15 residues. CDR1 and CDR2 (germline): LNHNV, YYDKDF (reference sequence). J gave up 5 bases and V 4 bases, and 7 bases lay outside the gene matches. The CDR3 DNA sequence: TGTGCCACCAGCACATCCGGGACAGGGGAGACTGAAGCTTTCTTT. Residues: CATSTSGTGETEAFF.

This clone is medium-sized (0.01 to 0.1%) within its sample. The chain employs TRBV6-1 and TRBJ2-1; 12 bases map to TRBD2. J lost 8 bases, V lost 7 bases, and 6 bases had no gene match. In germline, CDR1 is MNHNS, CDR2 SASEGT. The CDR3 extends over 14 amino acids. The CDR3 loop reads CASTGTSGPDEQFF. The CDR3 bases are TGTGCCAGCACCGGGACTAGCGGGCCGGATGAGCAGTTCTTC.

This clone has just one count. The chain uses TRBV9 and TRBJ2-7; 7 bases agree with TRBD2. This CDR3 has 14 amino acids. With 0 bases clipped from V and 5 bases from J, the junction kept 5 bases outside the gene matches. Germline-derived CDR1 and CDR2 are SGDLS and YYNGEE. CDR3 protein: CASSVDGGSDEQYF. The CDR3 nucleotides read TGTGCCAGCAGCGTAGACGGGGGGAGCGACGAGCAGTACTTC.

This chain connects TRBV9 to TRBJ2-2; D is ambiguous. The CDR3 covers 17 residues. V was pared by 0 bases and J by 7 bases, with 19 bases between. Germline CDR1 SGDLS, CDR2 YYNGEE. CDR3 bases: TGTGCCAGCAGCGTAGTGCCTAACCCGAACACGGGCGGGGAGCTGTTTTTT. It encodes CASSVVPNPNTGGELFF. Full variable domain (missing parts from reference TRBV9 and TRBJ2-2): DSGVTQTPKHLITATGQRVTLRCSPRSGDLSVYWYQQSLDQGLQFLIQYYNGEERAKGNILERFSAQQFPDLHSELNLSSLELGDSALYFCASSVVPNPNTGGELFFGEGSRLTVL.

CDR3 protein: CASSLDSGATPQELFF. CDR3 DNA sequence: TGCGCCAGCAGCCTAGACAGCGGGGCCACCCCGCAGGAGCTGTTTTTT. The chain joins TRBV4-3 to TRBJ2-2, with TRBD2 identical over 7 bases. Germline values: CDR1 LGHNA, CDR2 YSLEER. V trimming: 4 bases; J trimming: 10 bases; junction bases outside the gene matches: 15. This CDR3 is 16 amino acids long.

This clone was found once. V is TRBV10-3 and J is TRBJ2-3; TRBD2 might be the D (5 bases). The CDR3 covers 15 residues. Germline CDR1 is ENHRY and CDR2 is SYGVKD. Trimming left V 3 bases short and J 0 bases short, with 10 bases between. CDR3 coding DNA: TGTGCCATCAGTGATAGGGCGGGCAGCACAGATACGCAGTATTTT. Translation: CAISDRAGSTDTQYF.

CDR3 sequence: CASSPRKRHPYMNEQFF. The CDR3 nucleotides are TGTGCCAGCAGTCCCCGTAAGCGCCACCCTTATATGAATGAGCAGTTCTTC. The chain couples TRBV5-4 to TRBJ2-1; D is unclear. V lost 5 bases and J 7 bases, leaving 25 bases between the germline ends. The CDR3 spans 17 residues. Germline V gene data show CDR1 as SGHNT and CDR2 as YYREEE (reference sequence).

Only a few counts were recorded for this clone. V and J are TRBV10-2 and TRBJ2-7; TRBD1 is a possible D gene (6 bases). The germline V gene encodes CDR1 WSHSY and CDR2 SAAADI. The CDR3 has 15 residues. Deletions cut 3 bases from V and 5 bases from J, with 17 bases between. CDR3: CASSEGQGLLHEQYF. CDR3 DNA sequence: TGCGCCAGCAGTGAAGGGCAGGGGCTATTGCACGAGCAGTACTTC.

The V and J genes are TRBV29-1 and TRBJ2-3, with 10 bases fitting TRBD2. Germline CDR1 reads SQVTM; CDR2 reads ANQGSEA. This CDR3 region has 14 residues. The J segment lost 4 bases and the V segment lost 4 bases, leaving 5 bases of the junction unmatched. CDR3 sequence: CSVVASGSPDTQYF. The CDR3 nucleotides are TGCAGCGTTGTTGCTAGCGGGAGCCCAGATACGCAGTATTTT.

The gene calls are TRBV6-5 and TRBJ2-3; 9 bases are shared with TRBD2. Per germline, CDR1 MNHEY and CDR2 SVGAGI. With V trimmed by 7 bases and J by 2 bases, 4 bases remained unmatched. The CDR3 sequence is 14 residues long. CDR3 residues: CASKLAGLTDTQYF. As DNA, the CDR3 is TGTGCCAGCAAACTAGCGGGTCTCACAGATACGCAGTATTTT.

V and J are TRBV18 and TRBJ2-7; 12 bases map to TRBD1. V lost 5 bases and J lost 5; bases outside the gene matches: 7. Germline CDR1 reads KGHSH; CDR2 reads LQKENI. This CDR3 comprises 15 residues. The CDR3 region is CASSNRDRGQNEQYF. Here the CDR3 DNA reads TGTGCCAGCTCAAACCGGGACAGGGGGCAGAACGAGCAGTACTTC. Using reference TRBV18 and TRBJ2-7 for the parts outside the CDR3, the full variable domain is NAGVMQNPRHLVRRRGQEARLRCSPMKGHSHVYWYRQLPEEGLKFMVYLQKENIIDESGMPKERFSAEFPKEGPSILRIQQVVRGDSAAYFCASSNRDRGQNEQYFGPGTRLTVT.

This chain connects TRBV20-1 to TRBJ1-2, with TRBD1 matching 11 bases. The V segment lost 5 bases and the J segment 11 bases; nucleotides outside the gene matches: 4. The CDR3 runs to 11 residues. In germline, CDR1 is DFQATT, CDR2 SNEGSKA (reference sequence). The CDR3 here is CSAPDRGRYTF. CDR3 nucleotide sequence: TGCAGTGCTCCGGACAGGGGGCGGTACACCTTC.

This rearrangement joins TRBV5-1 to TRBJ2-1, with 7 bases matching TRBD2. CDR1 is SGHRS, CDR2 YFSETQ, per germline. The junction had 12 bases not matched to a gene; V was cut back by 5 bases and J by 10 bases. The CDR3 extends over 14 amino acids. CDR3 DNA: TGCGCCAGCAGTAACGGTGGGAGGGCCGGGGAGCAGTTCTTC. This gives the protein CASSNGGRAGEQFF.

This clone came up once. The V and J genes are TRBV7-6 and TRBJ2-1; tentatively, D is TRBD2 (6 bases). This CDR3 is 16 amino acids long. The V end lost 5 bases, the J end lost 4 bases, and 18 bases lay between the germline ends. The V gene's germline CDR1 is SGHVS and CDR2 FNYEAQ. The CDR3 is CASSLNQIAAYNEQFF. CDR3 coding DNA: TGTGCCAGCAGCCTCAATCAAATAGCGGCGTACAATGAGCAGTTCTTC.

This clone was seen just once. V usage is TRBV6-1 and J usage is TRBJ2-3, with D uncertain. Germline V gene sequence: CDR1 MNHNS, CDR2 SASEGT. V shed 5 bases and J shed 5 bases, with 5 bases lying between them. This CDR3 has 11 residues. In DNA form, the CDR3 reads TGTGCCAGCAGTACCAGAGATACGCAGTATTTT. This gives the protein CASSTRDTQYF.

The chain links TRBV4-1 to TRBJ2-1; D is possibly TRBD2 (5 bases). The germline V gene encodes CDR1 MGHRA and CDR2 YSYEKL. Trimming removed 6 bases at V and 0 bases at J, with 12 bases between. This CDR3 is built from 15 residues. The CDR3 here is CASSGETSSYNEQFF. The CDR3 coding sequence is TGCGCCAGCAGTGGGGAGACGAGCTCCTACAATGAGCAGTTCTTC.

This clone was seen a few times. V gene TRBV19 combines with J gene TRBJ1-2, with 7 nucleotides matching TRBD1. CDR3 length: 13 residues. Germline V gene sequence: CDR1 LNHDA, CDR2 SQIVND (reference sequence). Trimming at V came to 7 bases and at J to 3 bases, leaving 5 bases not matched to a gene. As DNA, the CDR3 is TGTGCCAGTACCGAGGACAGGTACTATGGCTACACCTTC. Protein sequence: CASTEDRYYGYTF.

The chain joins TRBV28 to TRBJ2-2, with 9 bases aligning to TRBD2. Trimming took 5 bases from V and 5 from J; bases not matched to a gene: 9. The germline V gene has CDR1 MDHEN and CDR2 SYDVKM. CDR3 length equals 16 residues. CDR3: CASSRTLAGRTGELFF. The CDR3 region has the DNA TGTGCCAGCAGTCGGACGCTAGCGGGAAGAACCGGGGAGCTGTTTTTT.

The chain joins TRBV2 to TRBJ2-2; 15 positions agree with TRBD2. The germline V gene has CDR1 SNHLY and CDR2 FYNNEI. J lost 5 bases, V lost 8 bases, and 6 bases had no gene match. This CDR3 is built from 16 residues. For the CDR3, the DNA is TGTGCCAGCGGACTAGCGGGAGGGCCGCAAACCGGGGAGCTGTTTTTT. Residues: CASGLAGGPQTGELFF.

J is TRBJ1-4 and V is TRBV27; D unresolved. Trimming took 0 bases from V and 8 from J, leaving 7 bases between them. The germline CDR1 and CDR2 sequences are MNHEY and SMNVEV (reference sequence). The CDR3 totals 13 residues. The CDR3 reads CASSLSVYEKLFF. In DNA form, the CDR3 reads TGTGCCAGCAGTTTATCGGTCTACGAAAAACTGTTTTTT. The variable domain in full, completed from reference TRBV27 and TRBJ1-4, reads EAQVTQNPRYLITVTGKKLTVTCSQNMNHEYMSWYRQDPGLGLRQIYYSMNVEVTDKGDVPEGYKVSRKEKRNFPLILESPSPNQTSLYFCASSLSVYEKLFFGSGTQLSVL.

V usage is TRBV7-2 and J usage is TRBJ2-3; D might be TRBD2 (6 bases). The germline CDR1 and CDR2 sequences are SGHTA and FQGNSA. Trimming stripped 7 bases from V and 1 base from J, with 18 bases between. The CDR3 spans 16 residues. CDR3 DNA: TGTGCCAGCATCATACTCGGGAGAAGGGGCACAGATACGCAGTATTTT. Protein product: CASIILGRRGTDTQYF.

As concerns this clone: The identical CDR3 is also encoded by other nucleotide sequences in the sample. The chain links TRBV7-9 to TRBJ2-1; no firm D call. Trimming took 1 base from V and 2 from J, leaving 6 bases between them. The CDR3 spans 14 residues. Germline V CDR1 and CDR2: SEHNR, FQNEAQ (reference sequence). Written as DNA, the CDR3 is TGTGCCAGCAGCTTAGGTCTTACCTACAATGAGCAGTTCTTC. It encodes CASSLGLTYNEQFF.

The CDR3 DNA is TGTGCCAGTAGCGAAGCAGGGGTATATGGCTACACCTTC. This translates into CASSEAGVYGYTF. The gene calls are TRBV19 and TRBJ1-2; possible D gene TRBD1, 6 bases. The germline V gene has CDR1 LNHDA and CDR2 SQIVND (reference sequence). There are 13 residues in the CDR3. V lost 6 bases and J lost 5, with 13 bases in between.

The rearrangement uses TRBV6-5 and TRBJ2-2, with D perhaps matching TRBD2 (5 bases). The V gene's germline CDR1 is MNHEY and CDR2 SVGAGI. Trimming pared 4 bases from V and 1 base from J, leaving 10 bases between. This CDR3 contains 15 residues. Here the CDR3 reads CASSLKRLNTGELFF. As DNA, the CDR3 is TGTGCCAGCAGTTTGAAGCGGTTGAACACCGGGGAGCTGTTTTTT.